These T cell receptor beta chains were read from a single sample in a study of blood T cell repertoires in COVID-19. Method: immunoSEQ multiplex PCR; TCRdb's copy keeps in-frame clones and lacks some. Seen here are under 200,000 clones, 74% observed once, and the top ten hold 3%. The sequenced material came from peripheral blood. Receptors were obtained from a woman aged 80 or older with acute or convalescent COVID-19. Both conserved end residues are part of each CDR3. A D gene is named only where the DNA matches it firmly. Clone size is given for some rows only: seen once, a few or many times, or a class if the clone is expanded.

j_call | v_call | d_call | clone_size | cdr3_aa | cdr3_nt
TRBJ2-3 | TRBV5-1 | . | . | CASSLGTRDTDTQYF | TGCGCCAGCAGCTTGGGAACCCGAGACACAGATACGCAGTATTTT
TRBJ2-1 | TRBV12-5 | TRBD1 | once | CASGLVPRDREGHEQFF | TGTGCTAGTGGTTTGGTCCCCCGAGACAGGGAAGGTCATGAGCAGTTCTTC
TRBJ1-2 | TRBV4-2 | TRBD1 | . | CASSPERGPGYGYTF | TGTGCCAGCAGCCCCGAAAGGGGGCCCGGCTATGGCTACACCTTC
TRBJ1-2 | TRBV2 | . | . | CASSTEGDYGYTF | TGTGCCAGCAGCACCGAGGGGGACTATGGCTACACCTTC
TRBJ2-7 | TRBV19 | TRBD2 | many | CASSLGLAGGREQYF | TGTGCCAGTAGTCTGGGACTAGCGGGAGGGCGCGAGCAGTACTTC
TRBJ2-1 | TRBV2 | TRBD2 | once | CASRPSGGLAEYNEQFF | TGTGCCAGCAGACCCAGTGGAGGACTAGCGGAATACAATGAGCAGTTCTTC
TRBJ2-5 | TRBV2 | . | . | CASSRDSEGTQYF | TGTGCCAGCAGCAGGGACTCCGAAGGGACCCAGTACTTC
TRBJ2-1 | TRBV7-3 | . | . | CASSRSPNEQFF | TGTGCCAGCAGCCGGAGCCCCAATGAGCAGTTCTTC
TRBJ2-2 | TRBV7-7 | . | . | CASSPVSSNTGELFF | TGTGCCAGCAGCCCCGTCTCTTCGAACACCGGGGAGCTGTTTTTT
TRBJ2-7 | TRBV27 | . | once | CASRKYGYEQYF | TGTGCCAGCAGGAAGTACGGCTACGAGCAGTACTTC
TRBJ2-7 | TRBV30 | . | once | CACQGLSYEQYF | TGTGCCTGTCAGGGGTTGTCTTACGAGCAGTACTTC
TRBJ2-4 | TRBV3-1/TRBV3-2 | TRBD2 | once | CASSQDVSGIGEDIQYF | TGTGCCAGCAGCCAAGATGTTAGCGGGATAGGTGAGGACATTCAGTACTTC
TRBJ2-1 | TRBV3-1/TRBV3-2 | TRBD2 | . | CASSQGVTSGTEQFF | TGTGCCAGCAGCCAAGGGGTGACTAGCGGGACTGAGCAGTTCTTC
TRBJ2-6 | TRBV27 | . | . | CASSFGGPRANVLTF | TGTGCCAGCAGTTTTGGAGGGCCGAGGGCCAACGTCCTGACTTTC
TRBJ1-5 | TRBV28 | TRBD1 | once | CASSGGQGIGQPQHF | TGTGCCAGCAGCGGCGGACAGGGGATAGGTCAGCCCCAGCATTTT
TRBJ1-2 | TRBV28 | TRBD1 | few | CASRPPGGRNYGYTF | TGTGCCAGCAGACCACCAGGGGGCCGTAACTATGGCTACACCTTC
TRBJ2-1 | TRBV11-2 | . | . | CASTWTTYNEQFF | TGTGCCAGCACCTGGACTACCTACAATGAGCAGTTCTTC
TRBJ2-3 | TRBV19 | TRBD2 | . | CASSIIQLAGSTDTQYF | TGTGCCAGTAGTATTATACAACTAGCGGGTAGCACAGATACGCAGTATTTT